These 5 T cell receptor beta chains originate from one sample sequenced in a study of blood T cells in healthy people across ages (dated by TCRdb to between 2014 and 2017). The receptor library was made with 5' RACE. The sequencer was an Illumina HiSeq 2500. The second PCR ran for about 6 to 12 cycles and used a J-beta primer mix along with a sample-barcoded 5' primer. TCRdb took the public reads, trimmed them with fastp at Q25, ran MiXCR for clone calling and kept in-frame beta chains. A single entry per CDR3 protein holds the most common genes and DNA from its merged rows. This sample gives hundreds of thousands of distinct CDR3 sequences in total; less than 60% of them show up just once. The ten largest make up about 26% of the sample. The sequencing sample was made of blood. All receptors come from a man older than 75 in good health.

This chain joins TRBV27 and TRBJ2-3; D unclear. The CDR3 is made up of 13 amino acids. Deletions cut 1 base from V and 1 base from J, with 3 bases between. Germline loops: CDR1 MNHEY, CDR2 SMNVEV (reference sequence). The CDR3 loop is CASSLYRTDTQYF. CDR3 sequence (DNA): TGTGCCAGCAGTTTATACCGCACAGATACGCAGTATTTT.

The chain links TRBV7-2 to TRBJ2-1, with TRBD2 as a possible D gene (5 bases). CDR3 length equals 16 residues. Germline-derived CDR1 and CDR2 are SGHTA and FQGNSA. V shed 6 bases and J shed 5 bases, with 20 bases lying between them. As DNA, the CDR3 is TGTGCCAGCAGTTACCCCCGGGGATCTACTAACAATGAGCAGTTCTTC. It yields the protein CASSYPRGSTNNEQFF.

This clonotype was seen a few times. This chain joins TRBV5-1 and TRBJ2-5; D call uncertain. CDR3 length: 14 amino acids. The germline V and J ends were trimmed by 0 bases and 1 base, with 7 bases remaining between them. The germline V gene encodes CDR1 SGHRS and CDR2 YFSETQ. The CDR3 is CASSLEALQETQYF. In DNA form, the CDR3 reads TGCGCCAGCAGCTTGGAAGCACTCCAAGAGACCCAGTACTTC.

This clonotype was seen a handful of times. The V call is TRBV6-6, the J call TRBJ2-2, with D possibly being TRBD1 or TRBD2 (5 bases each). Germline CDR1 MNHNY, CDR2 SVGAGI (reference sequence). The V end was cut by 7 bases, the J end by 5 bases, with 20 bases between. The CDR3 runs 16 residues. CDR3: CASKTTGTDVTGELFF. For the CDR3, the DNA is TGTGCCAGCAAAACAACCGGGACGGACGTTACCGGGGAGCTGTTTTTT.

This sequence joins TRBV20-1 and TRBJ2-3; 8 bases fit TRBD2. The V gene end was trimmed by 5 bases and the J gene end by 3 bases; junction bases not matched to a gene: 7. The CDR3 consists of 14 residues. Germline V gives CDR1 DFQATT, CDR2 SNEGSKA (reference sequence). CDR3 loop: CSALRGGSTDTQYF. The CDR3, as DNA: TGCAGTGCTCTACGGGGGGGGAGTACAGATACGCAGTATTTT.